Listed below are T cell receptor beta chains from one sample, sequenced in a study of cytomegalovirus exposure and HLA in healthy donors. Sequenced by immunoSEQ multiplex PCR; TCRdb stores in-frame clones only, minus some. Here the sample spans fewer than 250,000 clones, approximately 80% being singletons. Input material: PBMCs. Receptor source: a woman between 25 and 40 years old in good health and CMV-seropositive. CDR3s include the opening cysteine and the closing phenylalanine or tryptophan.

j_gene | v_gene | CDR3aa
TRBJ1-3 | TRBV4-1 | CASSQDSSGNTIYF
TRBJ2-1 | TRBV21-1 | CASRQGAPSYNEQFF
TRBJ2-7 | TRBV7-9 | CASSFSGTFYEQYF
TRBJ2-5 | TRBV28 | CASSPSGRETQYF
TRBJ2-1 | TRBV7-3 | CASSFEAGISEQFF
TRBJ2-1 | TRBV5-6 | CASRYGQSSYNEQFF
TRBJ1-2 | TRBV5-8 | CASSLGGTFYGYTF
TRBJ2-5 | TRBV19 | CASRERQGAGGETQYF
TRBJ2-7 | TRBV9 | CASSTGQGYEQYF
TRBJ2-7 | TRBV29-1 | CSVETSGYEQYF
TRBJ1-2 | TRBV27 | CASSLNRGTVVF
TRBJ1-4 | TRBV4-1 | CASSQPDRGGEKLFF
TRBJ2-7 | TRBV28 | CASKPTTGTGLYEQYF
TRBJ1-2 | TRBV5-1 | CASSLSRQGAYGYTF
TRBJ1-5 | TRBV15 | CATSRGLGDQPQHF
TRBJ2-7 | TRBV5-6 | CASSSRPRALFSYEQYF
TRBJ2-7 | TRBV11-3 | CASSLAAGLAGGPGYEQYF
TRBJ1-5 | TRBV7-2 | CASSLEGAGNQPQHF
TRBJ2-3 | TRBV10-3 | CAISADRVRDTQYF
TRBJ1-1 | TRBV7-9 | CASSPDSLVNTEAFF
TRBJ1-2 | TRBV28 | CASSFGRGRGGYTF
TRBJ2-1 | TRBV6-1 | CASSASGGPPLNEQFF
TRBJ2-2 | TRBV4-3 | CASSRPPAGWDTGELFF
TRBJ2-2 | TRBV19 | CASTRARTARWTGELFF
TRBJ2-5 | TRBV11-3 | CASSRQGSQETQYF
TRBJ2-3 | TRBV2 | CASSEIGDRVTGTDTQYF
TRBJ2-2 | TRBV10-3 | CAISGTGGTGELLF
TRBJ2-7 | TRBV19 | CASSGRGSYEQYF
TRBJ2-7 | TRBV14 | CASSQLVHEQYF
TRBJ2-7 | TRBV19 | CASSIGTGNNEQYF
TRBJ2-7 | TRBV5-4 | CASSLGDEQYF
TRBJ2-1 | TRBV11-3 | CASSLAGGASYNEQFF
TRBJ1-1 | TRBV5-5 | CASSLGQGGMYTEAFF
TRBJ2-7 | TRBV5-1 | CASSLPGQSSYEQYF
TRBJ1-1 | TRBV6-1 | CASSPGGRDTEAFF
TRBJ2-7 | TRBV27 | CASSSRWTGYEQYF
TRBJ2-1 | TRBV5-8 | CASTTTGVLGEQFF
TRBJ1-1 | TRBV23-1 | CASSQGSDNDPSPRSSNTEAFF
TRBJ2-7 | TRBV6-5 | CASSYSRGLDYEQYF
TRBJ2-1 | TRBV7-3 | CASSPGLAGGFEQFF
TRBJ2-4 | TRBV30 | CAWKMSRYIQYF
TRBJ2-3 | TRBV11-3 | CASSSGGQGVADTQYF
TRBJ1-2 | TRBV4-2 | CASSQGSRAANYGYTF
TRBJ2-3 | TRBV10-3 | CATTPGAGGPTDTQYF
TRBJ2-5 | TRBV5-1 | CASSDPSGDQETQYF
TRBJ2-5 | TRBV18 | CASVGTYGTQYF
TRBJ2-7 | TRBV7-9 | CASSPGDHRGPSYEQYF
TRBJ1-4 | TRBV30 | CAWSVLGRWVGEKLFF
TRBJ1-3 | TRBV7-9 | CASSLVRETGNTIYF
TRBJ2-7 | TRBV20-1 | CSVKGDYEQYF
TRBJ1-2 | TRBV20-1 | CSARDRPGVTF